A single sample gave rise to the 24 T cell receptor beta chains below, sequenced in a study of shared clonotypes between healthy human individuals. Libraries were prepared by immunoSEQ multiplex PCR; TCRdb keeps only in-frame clonotypes and omits some of them. The sample yields roughly 2.5 million clones, around 90% seen once. Source material: naive CD4+ T cells sorted from blood. Subset reported: CD45RA+ positively selected. These receptors were obtained from a man between 18 and 35 years old in good health.

The chain has TRBV5-6 and TRBJ2-7; a weak D match, TRBD1 (7 bases). Trimming left V 4 bases short and J 9 bases short, with 23 bases between. Germline CDR1 SGHDT, CDR2 YYEEEE. The CDR3 extends over 15 amino acids. DNA of the CDR3: TGTGCCAGCAGCCTGGGAGGCGTAGGGGGCCTGGTGCAGTACTTC. Protein product: CASSLGGVGGLVQYF. The variable domain in full, completed from reference TRBV5-6 and TRBJ2-7, reads DAGVTQSPTHLIKTRGQQVTLRCSPKSGHDTVSWYQQALGQGPQFIFQYYEEEERQRGNFPDRFSGHQFPNYSSELNVNALLLGDSALYLCASSLGGVGGLVQYFGPGTRLTVT.

This chain joins TRBV18 and TRBJ1-6; TRBD1 might be the D (6 bases). Trimming took off 6 bases at V and 9 bases at J, with 21 bases between the two ends. Germline V lookup: CDR1 KGHSH, CDR2 LQKENI. The CDR3 is 16 residues long. CDR3 nucleotides: TGTGCCAGCTCCTCCCAGGACGGGACAATTGCTTCACCCCTCCACTTT. It yields the protein CASSSQDGTIASPLHF. Using reference TRBV18 and TRBJ1-6 for the parts outside the CDR3, the full variable domain is NAGVMQNPRHLVRRRGQEARLRCSPMKGHSHVYWYRQLPEEGLKFMVYLQKENIIDESGMPKERFSAEFPKEGPSILRIQQVVRGDSAAYFCASSSQDGTIASPLHFGNGTRLTVT.

This sequence joins TRBV6-6 and TRBJ2-7, with D perhaps TRBD1 (6 bases). V dropped 2 bases and J dropped 2 bases, with 16 bases sitting between them. The CDR3 extends over 16 amino acids. Germline V gives CDR1 MNHNY, CDR2 SVGAGI (reference sequence). CDR3 residues: CASSYPPSRGTYEQYF. CDR3 nucleotide sequence: TGTGCCAGCAGTTACCCCCCCTCCAGGGGAACCTACGAGCAGTACTTC.

The gene calls are TRBV18 and TRBJ2-5; 7 nucleotides agree with TRBD1. This CDR3 comprises 14 residues. V was pared by 4 bases and J by 5 bases, with 7 bases of the junction left unmatched. In germline, CDR1 is KGHSH, CDR2 LQKENI. CDR3 DNA: TGTGCCAGCTCACAATATACAGGGGACGAGACCCAGTACTTC. Its translation is CASSQYTGDETQYF.

This chain uses TRBV4-1 with TRBJ2-3, with 8 bases matching TRBD2. The CDR3 covers 16 residues. The J segment lost 4 bases and the V segment lost 4 bases, leaving 10 bases of the junction unmatched. The germline gives CDR1 MGHRA, CDR2 YSYEKL. The CDR3 loop is CASSPDGAGGADTQYF. CDR3 in DNA: TGCGCCAGCAGCCCAGACGGCGCGGGAGGTGCAGATACGCAGTATTTT.

This chain connects TRBV11-2 to TRBJ2-3, with 9 bases fitting TRBD2. Trimming took 5 bases from V and 1 from J; bases not matched to a gene: 7. CDR3 length: 16 amino acids. Looked up from germline, CDR1 is SGHAT and CDR2 is FQNNGV. The chain's CDR3 is CASSAWEREGTDTQYF. As DNA, the CDR3 is TGTGCCAGCAGCGCATGGGAGCGGGAGGGCACAGATACGCAGTATTTT.

This chain connects TRBV30 to TRBJ2-5; no definite D call. V was clipped by 0 bases and J by 5 bases, with 16 bases between them. CDR1 is GTSNPN and CDR2 is SVGIG in the germline V gene (reference sequence). The CDR3 runs to 15 residues. CDR3 nucleotides: TGTGCCTGGAGTGTACTTTCGTGGTGGCCGGAGACCCAGTACTTC. This codes for CAWSVLSWWPETQYF.

This chain connects TRBV2 to TRBJ1-2; D gene unclear. CDR3 size: 11 residues. CDR1 is SNHLY and CDR2 is FYNNEI in the germline V gene. Trimming stripped 6 bases from V and 7 bases from J, with 9 bases between. Written as DNA, the CDR3 is TGTGCCAGCAGGGAACCCCGTGGCTACACCTTC. Its translation is CASREPRGYTF.

Worth noting for this clone: Additional DNA sequences in this sample encode the identical CDR3. The chain uses TRBV4-1 and TRBJ1-3; D not certain. V was shortened by 3 bases and J by 0 bases, with 6 bases between the two germline ends. Germline CDR1 and CDR2: MGHRA and YSYEKL. This CDR3 comprises 14 residues. CDR3: CASSQGFSGNTIYF. Here the CDR3 DNA reads TGCGCCAGCAGCCAGGGTTTCTCTGGAAACACCATATATTTT.

The rearrangement joins TRBV5-8 to TRBJ1-5, with 12 nucleotides matching TRBD1. CDR1 and CDR2 from the germline V gene are SGHTS and YDEGEE. V lost 4 bases to trimming and J lost 6 bases; unmatched junction nucleotides: 5. This CDR3 has 15 residues. The CDR3 region has the DNA TGTGCCAGCAGCGGGGGACAGGGGGCCGTTCAGCCCCAGCATTTT. It encodes CASSGGQGAVQPQHF.

The rearrangement joins TRBV7-3 to TRBJ2-7; D tentatively reads TRBD1 or TRBD2 (6 bases each). Trimming cost V 2 bases and J 2 bases, with 13 bases left between them. The CDR3 runs 15 residues. The germline V gene encodes CDR1 SGHTA and CDR2 FQGTGA. The CDR3 nucleotides read TGTGCCAGCAGCTTACAAGGGGGGAGCACCTACGAGCAGTACTTC. Encoded protein: CASSLQGGSTYEQYF.

The chain recombines TRBV11-3 with TRBJ2-1, with 8 bases fitting TRBD2. Germline V gene data show CDR1 as SGHNT and CDR2 as YENEEA. After removal of 5 bases from V and 2 bases from J, the junction contained 5 bases not matched to a gene. The CDR3 sequence is 15 residues long. The CDR3 sequence is CASSGPGLAYNEQFF. In DNA, the CDR3 is TGTGCCAGCAGCGGACCGGGACTAGCCTACAATGAGCAGTTCTTC.

The V and J genes are TRBV5-4 and TRBJ2-1, with TRBD2 identical over 15 bases. The V segment lost 1 base and the J segment 10 bases; nucleotides outside the gene matches: 6. Germline loops: CDR1 SGHNT, CDR2 YYREEE (reference sequence). CDR3 length: 16 residues. CDR3 protein: CASSLRTSGRAGEQFF. CDR3 nucleotides: TGTGCCAGCAGCTTGAGGACTAGCGGGAGGGCCGGCGAGCAGTTCTTC.

The chain carries TRBV4-3 and TRBJ1-1; D uncertain. The germline gives CDR1 LGHNA, CDR2 YSLEER. Trimming shortened V by 0 bases and J by 0 bases, and 5 bases separated the two germline ends. CDR3 length: 14 amino acids. The chain's CDR3 is CASSQDSVNTEAFF. The CDR3 DNA reads TGCGCCAGCAGCCAAGATTCCGTGAACACTGAAGCTTTCTTT.

The table lists this clone with a count of one. The rearrangement uses TRBV6-4 and TRBJ2-7, with D possibly matching TRBD1 (7 bases). There are 15 residues in the CDR3. The germline gives CDR1 MRHNA, CDR2 SNTAGT. V was trimmed by 6 bases and J by 3 bases, leaving 18 bases between them. The CDR3 nucleotides read TGTGCCAGCAGGTCCGCAGGGGGGATTAGCTACGAGCAGTACTTC. Its protein product is CASRSAGGISYEQYF.

This chain connects TRBV5-1 to TRBJ1-1, with 8 bases identical to TRBD1. The CDR3 contains 13 residues. Germline CDR1 is SGHRS and CDR2 is YFSETQ. Losses at the gene ends were 7 bases for V and 8 bases for J; bases not matched to a gene: 10. The CDR3 sequence: CASGPDRALEAFF. The CDR3 DNA reads as TGCGCCAGCGGCCCGGACAGGGCATTGGAAGCTTTCTTT.

The rearrangement joins TRBV18 to TRBJ2-1, with 11 bases aligning to TRBD2. V lost 3 bases to trimming and J lost 14 bases; unmatched junction nucleotides: 6. The CDR3 runs 13 residues. CDR1 is KGHSH, CDR2 LQKENI, per germline. In DNA form, the CDR3 reads TGTGCCAGCTCACCTTCATCTAGCGGGAGGAAGTTCTTC. Its protein product is CASSPSSSGRKFF.

The gene calls are TRBV6-1 and TRBJ1-1, with TRBD1 matching 8 bases. The CDR3 runs 14 residues. The V segment lost 7 bases and the J segment 4 bases; nucleotides outside the gene matches: 8. The germline CDR1 and CDR2 sequences are MNHNS and SASEGT. The CDR3 is CASTLQGVGTEAFF. In nucleotides, the CDR3 is TGTGCCAGCACTCTACAGGGGGTGGGCACTGAAGCTTTCTTT.

The gene calls are TRBV7-2 and TRBJ2-7, with D perhaps TRBD2 (5 bases). V lost 5 bases and J 2 bases, leaving 10 bases between the germline ends. The CDR3 sequence is 13 residues long. Germline V gives CDR1 SGHTA, CDR2 FQGNSA. The CDR3 sequence: CASSLRRAYEQYF. CDR3 in DNA: TGTGCCAGCAGCCTCCGGCGGGCCTACGAGCAGTACTTC. The entire variable domain, with the rest obtained from reference TRBV7-2 and TRBJ2-7, is as follows: GAGVSQSPSNKVTEKGKDVELRCDPISGHTALYWYRQSLGQGLEFLIYFQGNSAPDKSGLPSDRFSAERTGGSVSTLTIQRTQQEDSAVYLCASSLRRAYEQYFGPGTRLTVT.

The V call is TRBV27, the J call TRBJ2-5; possibly TRBD1 or TRBD2 for D (5 bases each). The CDR3 runs to 12 residues. V was shortened by 4 bases and J by 7 bases, with 10 bases between the two germline ends. The germline gives CDR1 MNHEY, CDR2 SMNVEV (reference sequence). The DNA of the CDR3 is TGTGCCAGCAGTTACAAGGGGACGACCCAGTACTTC. Amino acids: CASSYKGTTQYF.

This chain uses TRBV28 with TRBJ1-2; no reliable D call. Germline-derived CDR1 and CDR2 are MDHEN and SYDVKM. The CDR3 is 11 residues long. V was shortened by 7 bases and J by 8 bases, with 11 bases between the two germline ends. The CDR3, as DNA: TGTGCCAGCAAGCTAGGAAAAGGCTACACCTTC. This gives the protein CASKLGKGYTF.

V gene TRBV7-2 combines with J gene TRBJ1-3, with D unclear. Germline-derived CDR1 and CDR2 are SGHTA and FQGNSA. V gave up 4 bases and J gave up 1 base, with 8 bases separating them. CDR3 size: 14 residues. The CDR3 sequence is CASSSAVSGNTIYF. The CDR3 bases are TGTGCCAGCAGCTCCGCGGTGTCTGGAAACACCATATATTTT. The whole variable domain, remainder taken from reference TRBV7-2 and TRBJ1-3, is GAGVSQSPSNKVTEKGKDVELRCDPISGHTALYWYRQSLGQGLEFLIYFQGNSAPDKSGLPSDRFSAERTGGSVSTLTIQRTQQEDSAVYLCASSSAVSGNTIYFGEGSWLTVV.

This chain links TRBV6-1 with TRBJ1-1; 9 bases fit TRBD1. There are 14 residues in the CDR3. V shed 10 bases and J 8 bases; nucleotides not matched to a gene: 14. Germline V gene data show CDR1 as MNHNS and CDR2 as SASEGT. CDR3 DNA sequence: TGTGCCAACTCCGGGGGACAGGGTTATGAGGAAGCTTTCTTT. Translated, it gives CANSGGQGYEEAFF.

The chain carries TRBV9 and TRBJ2-7, with a tentative D call TRBD1 (5 bases). V was trimmed by 0 bases and J by 4 bases, leaving 11 bases between them. The CDR3 spans 14 residues. Germline V gene lookup returns CDR1 SGDLS and CDR2 YYNGEE. Here the CDR3 reads CASSVDPGRYEQYF. For the CDR3, the DNA is TGTGCCAGCAGCGTAGATCCAGGGCGATACGAGCAGTACTTC. The whole variable domain, filled in from reference TRBV9 and TRBJ2-7, reads DSGVTQTPKHLITATGQRVTLRCSPRSGDLSVYWYQQSLDQGLQFLIQYYNGEERAKGNILERFSAQQFPDLHSELNLSSLELGDSALYFCASSVDPGRYEQYFGPGTRLTVT.